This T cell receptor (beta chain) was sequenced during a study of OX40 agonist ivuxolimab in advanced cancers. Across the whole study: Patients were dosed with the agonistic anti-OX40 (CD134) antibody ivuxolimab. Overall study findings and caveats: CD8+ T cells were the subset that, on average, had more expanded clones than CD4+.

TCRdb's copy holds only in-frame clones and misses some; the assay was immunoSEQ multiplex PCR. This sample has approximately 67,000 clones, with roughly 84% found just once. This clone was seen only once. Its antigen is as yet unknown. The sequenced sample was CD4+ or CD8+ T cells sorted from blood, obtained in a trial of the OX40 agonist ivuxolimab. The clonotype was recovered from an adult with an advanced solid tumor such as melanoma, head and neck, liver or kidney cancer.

CDR3 residues: CASSPMDEQFF. The DNA of the CDR3 is TGTGCCAGCTCACCAATGGATGAGCAGTTCTTC. This chain joins TRBV18 and TRBJ2-1; D unclear. Germline CDR1 KGHSH, CDR2 LQKENI. Trimming removed 2 bases from V and 8 bases from J, with 4 bases in between. The CDR3 sequence is 11 residues long.